This TCR beta chain is drawn from a study of T cells after yellow fever vaccination (dated by TCRdb to between 2018 and 2020). Some background on the complete study: The SMART-Seq v4 Ultra Low Input RNA kit was used to prepare libraries from fractions with low cell numbers. To follow T-cell clones before and after both primary and booster YFV17D yellow fever vaccination, bulk TCR alpha and beta repertoires underwent longitudinal sequencing. Two healthy male donors made up the cohort, one aged 18 to 29 years and the other aged 30 to 40 years. Blood was collected at multiple timepoints before and after primary and secondary immunization, and bulk PBMC replicates and cell subsets were isolated.

According to the study, the label for this sample's treatment or condition signals: live attenuated yellow fever vaccine strain. At each blood-draw timepoint, two biological replicates of bulk PBMCs were obtained. PBMCs were isolated from peripheral blood using a standard Ficoll-Paque protocol. TriZol was used to extract RNA from bulk PBMCs, CD4 and CD8 fractions, and dextramer-positive and dextramer-negative fractions. The germline V gene provides CDR1 LGHNA and CDR2 YNFKEQ. Measured from the cysteine to the phenylalanine, the CDR3 is 21 residues long. Only the CDR3 DNA is retained, 63 bases long and in frame from the first base. Relative to germline, V is missing 3 bases and J is missing 1 base, with 23 bases of the junction outside any gene match. This clonotype was seen a handful of times. It lacks a known antigen. Base-call qualities are not available, and no considerably larger clone is one nucleotide away.

Overall results and qualifications from the work: Most clones expanded after primary vaccination (around 96% of CD4 and 70% to 90% of CD8) were re-detected after the booster, suggesting that broad memory maintenance occurred. The secondary T-cell response was weaker than the primary response but faster, peaking on day 5 instead of day 15. Because abundant contaminating clonotypes from the bulk population could be contained in FACS-sorted repertoires, computational filtering was required. A small fraction of clonotypes appeared in both the CD4 and CD8 compartments, likely as a result of convergent recombination. Because the study included only a couple of donors, the extent to which the findings can be generalized is limited.

TCR cDNA was synthesized by 5'RACE template switching, which introduced a universal primer site and unique molecular identifiers. Priming of cDNA synthesis was performed from both the TCR alpha and TCR beta constant segments. Library amplification involved two PCR steps, and the second step added sample barcodes and sequencing adapters. Sequencing of the libraries was done on either Illumina HiSeq 2500 (2x100 bp) or NovaSeq (2x150 bp). The study's own analysis went as follows. MIGEC was used to demultiplex reads and collapse the reads into UMI consensus sequences, and MiXCR was used for V(D)J alignment. Vaccine-responding clonotypes were defined with edgeR using replicate PBMC samples, requiring FDR below 0.01 and a log2 fold change above 5 up to day 15. CD4 or CD8 identity was assigned to each bulk clonotype according to whether the clonotype was present at higher abundance in the sequenced CD4 repertoire or the sequenced CD8 repertoire. TCRdb applied fastp at Q25 and MiXCR to the public reads, then kept only in-frame beta chains. Each CDR3 protein appears once, grouped with its most common genes and DNA. The V and J calls reflect TCRdb's pipeline rather than the authors' work. The sample contains approximately 340,000 distinct CDR3 sequences, roughly 8.7% of them found a single time. More than 15% of the sample goes to the ten largest clones.

The sequence links TRBV4-2 to TRBJ1-2; 7 bases in the junction line up with TRBD1. The origin of this receptor is a young man who received the YFV17D yellow fever vaccine. The input for sequencing was PBMCs, taken on the day of the first yellow fever vaccination. The DNA reads as follows: TGTGCCAGCAGCCAGTACACTCAGCAGACAGGGCCGCATTACCTTAACTATGGCTACACCTTC. This gives the protein CASSQYTQQTGPHYLNYGYTF.